The T cell receptor (beta chain) described here comes from a study of blood T cell repertoires in COVID-19. Study context: From the United States, Italy and Spain came samples of acute and convalescent COVID-19. From T cells, B-cell-depleted T cells, or PBMCs came the material, which was cDNA or gDNA.

Germline V gene data show CDR1 as SQVTM and CDR2 as ANQGSEA. This CDR3 contains 13 residues. The V end lost 4 bases, the J end lost 2 bases, and 12 bases lay between the germline ends. Cohorts were based on clinical histories the participants reported. The authors' processing: The authors estimated nucleated cell counts from reference gene primer amplification. The repertoire was sequenced with immunoSEQ multiplex PCR; TCRdb's copy has only in-frame clones and lacks some. That table supplies the V and J calls and clone size; D and trimming were determined from the DNA. The sample records fewer than 250,000 clones, more than 85% being singletons.

The sample taken for sequencing was PBMCs or T cells enriched from blood (not recorded which). The clonotype originates from a woman between 35 and 50 years old in a cohort exposed to, infected with or recovered from COVID-19 (not recorded which). The chain couples TRBV29-1 to TRBJ2-7; D may be TRBD1 (5 bases). DNA of the CDR3: TGCAGCGTTGGGGCAGGGTCTACCTACGAGCAGTACTTC. The encoded protein is CSVGAGSTYEQYF.